This passage covers 31 T cell receptor beta chains from one sample sequenced in a study of blood T cell repertoires in COVID-19. Profiled with immunoSEQ multiplex PCR; TCRdb holds only in-frame clones, not every one. The repertoire holds just over 150,000 clones, with 82% as singletons. The sequenced sample consisted of peripheral blood. The receptors were sampled from a middle-aged woman with COVID-19, enrolled during active disease.

This clone has more than one count but fewer than ten. This chain uses TRBV10-2 with TRBJ2-3; 9 bases map to TRBD2. The germline gives CDR1 WSHSY, CDR2 SAAADI. This CDR3 comprises 14 residues. V shed 5 bases, J shed 2 bases, and the junction held 2 bases outside the gene matches. The CDR3 DNA reads TGCGCCAGCAGTTCTAGCGGGACCACAGATACGCAGTATTTT. Encoded protein: CASSSSGTTDTQYF.

The chain uses TRBV5-4 and TRBJ2-2; 14 bases line up with TRBD2. The CDR3 is 17 residues long. Trimming removed 4 bases from V and 6 bases from J; junction bases left unmatched: 8. Germline V gene sequence: CDR1 SGHNT, CDR2 YYREEE (reference sequence). CDR3 coding DNA: TGTGCCAGCAGCGCTGGGACTAGCGGGGGCAAGGCCGGGGAGCTGTTTTTT. As protein: CASSAGTSGGKAGELFF.

This clone has a handful of counts. J is TRBJ2-7 and V is TRBV6-5, with 13 positions matching TRBD2. CDR3 size: 15 residues. Trimming took 5 bases from V and 3 from J; bases not matched to a gene: 4. Germline CDR1 reads MNHEY; CDR2 reads SVGAGI. The CDR3 DNA follows: TGTGCCAGCAGTAAACTAGCGGGAGGGATCTACGAGCAGTACTTC. Translating gives CASSKLAGGIYEQYF.

The rearrangement joins TRBV27 to TRBJ2-3; TRBD2 matches at 10 bases. V gave up 5 bases and J gave up 3 bases; unmatched junction bases: 2. Germline V gene lookup returns CDR1 MNHEY and CDR2 SMNVEV (reference sequence). This CDR3 has 14 amino acids. DNA for the CDR3: TGTGCCAGCAGTCCGGGACTAGCGACAGATACGCAGTATTTT. Its translation is CASSPGLATDTQYF.

The chain links TRBV24-1 to TRBJ1-5, with 8 bases that match TRBD1. CDR1 and CDR2 from the germline V gene are KGHDR and SFDVKD. This CDR3 has 16 residues. J gave up 3 bases and V 4 bases, and 7 bases lay outside the gene matches. The CDR3 nucleotides are TGTGCCACCAGTGAGCCCGGGACAGGCATCAATCAGCCCCAGCATTTT. It yields the protein CATSEPGTGINQPQHF.

The chain couples TRBV7-2 to TRBJ1-2, with a weak D call TRBD1 (5 bases). V dropped 5 bases and J dropped 4 bases, with 17 bases sitting between them. The CDR3 runs to 15 residues. The germline gives CDR1 SGHTA, CDR2 FQGNSA. The CDR3 loop reads CASSPDSSRGYGYTF. The DNA of the CDR3 is TGTGCCAGCAGCCCCGACAGTAGTAGGGGCTATGGCTACACCTTC.

The V gene is TRBV7-9, the J gene TRBJ2-1; 8 positions agree with TRBD1. V shed 0 bases and J 6 bases; nucleotides not matched to a gene: 4. Germline V gene lookup returns CDR1 SEHNR and CDR2 FQNEAQ (reference sequence). This CDR3 has 15 amino acids. This CDR3 is CASSLAGQGANEQFF. CDR3 coding DNA: TGTGCCAGCAGCTTAGCAGGGCAGGGGGCCAATGAGCAGTTCTTC.

This chain connects TRBV12-3 or TRBV12-4 to TRBJ2-3, with 8 bases lining up with TRBD1. Germline trimming cut 1 base from V and 14 bases from J; bases unmatched to any gene: 8. The CDR3 runs to 13 residues. The CDR3 sequence: CASSLDQDRVPYF. The CDR3 DNA sequence: TGTGCCAGCAGTTTAGACCAGGACAGGGTTCCGTATTTT.

The chain employs TRBV28 and TRBJ2-1, with 9 bases fitting TRBD2. Germline V gives CDR1 MDHEN, CDR2 SYDVKM. V shed 4 bases and J 4 bases; nucleotides not matched to a gene: 8. CDR3 length: 16 residues. The CDR3 loop is CASSSPSSGAYNEQFF. DNA of the CDR3: TGTGCCAGCAGTTCCCCTTCTAGCGGGGCTTACAATGAGCAGTTCTTC.

The chain has TRBV14 and TRBJ2-1; 11 nucleotides agree with TRBD2. CDR3 length: 17 residues. Per the germline V gene, CDR1 is SGHDN and CDR2 is FVKESK. With 3 bases clipped from V and 11 bases from J, the junction kept 15 bases outside the gene matches. The CDR3 region has the DNA TGTGCCAGCAGCCAGATCTTGACTAGCGGGACCGCTTTGAAGCAGTTCTTC. It is translated as CASSQILTSGTALKQFF.

The chain joins TRBV27 to TRBJ2-7; TRBD2 is a possible D gene (5 bases). V shed 6 bases and J shed 4 bases, with 13 bases lying between them. There are 13 residues in the CDR3. Germline V lookup: CDR1 MNHEY, CDR2 SMNVEV (reference sequence). CDR3 sequence reads: CASSLSLEYEQYF. The CDR3 DNA sequence: TGTGCCAGCAGCCTTTCACTAGAATACGAGCAGTACTTC.

The chain joins TRBV11-2 to TRBJ2-4, with TRBD1 matching over 8 bases. Germline V lookup: CDR1 SGHAT, CDR2 FQNNGV. The ends lost 5 bases at V and 6 bases at J; junction bases unmatched: 9. CDR3 size: 15 residues. CDR3 nucleotides: TGTGCCAGCAGCCCCGGACAGGGTGGTGGAAACATTCAGTACTTC. Amino acids: CASSPGQGGGNIQYF.

This chain joins TRBV5-6 and TRBJ2-1; 7 nucleotides line up with TRBD2. Trimming took 0 bases from V and 10 from J; bases not matched to a gene: 13. The CDR3 consists of 16 residues. CDR1 and CDR2 (germline): SGHDT, YYEEEE. The CDR3 region is CASSLGLGEGLEEQFF. The DNA for the CDR3 is TGTGCCAGCAGCTTGGGACTAGGGGAGGGTTTGGAAGAGCAGTTCTTC.

This clone occurred a few times. The chain combines TRBV5-1 with TRBJ2-7; D possibly corresponds to TRBD2 (6 bases). This CDR3 spans 15 amino acids. Trimming stripped 3 bases from V and 4 bases from J, with 17 bases between. CDR1 and CDR2 from the germline V gene are SGHRS and YFSETQ. The CDR3 loop reads CASSYDRGSSYEQYF. The CDR3 DNA is TGCGCCAGCAGCTACGACCGGGGGTCATCTTACGAGCAGTACTTC.

To note about this clone: Relative to the germline gene, one junction end is altered; a read error may explain this. The J gene is TRBJ2-1, the V gene TRBV19; no clear D. CDR1 is LNHDA and CDR2 is SQIVND in the germline V gene (reference sequence). This CDR3 comprises 13 residues. The CDR3 nucleotides read TGTGCCAGTAGTATTAGCTCCGACAATGAGCAGTTCTTC. It specifies CASSISSDNEQFF.

The CDR3 loop is CASSKEGIGYGYTF. Written as DNA, the CDR3 is TGTGCCAGCAGTAAGGAGGGGATAGGCTATGGCTACACCTTC. This chain joins TRBV6-5 and TRBJ1-2; possibly TRBD1 for D (5 bases). The CDR3 is 14 residues long. Germline V CDR1 and CDR2: MNHEY, SVGAGI. Trimming pared 5 bases from V and 4 bases from J, leaving 14 bases between.

The chain combines TRBV7-3 with TRBJ2-7; 9 nucleotides agree with TRBD2. The ends lost 6 bases at V and 1 base at J; junction bases unmatched: 7. CDR3 size: 15 residues. Germline-derived CDR1 and CDR2 are SGHTA and FQGTGA. The CDR3 loop is CASSQGLASSYEQYF. The CDR3 DNA sequence: TGTGCCAGCAGTCAAGGACTAGCGTCATCCTACGAGCAGTACTTC.

This clone came up a few times. The chain couples TRBV4-1 to TRBJ1-6, with no clear D. This CDR3 has 16 amino acids. CDR1 and CDR2 (germline): MGHRA, YSYEKL. Between the trimmed V and J ends, which lost 3 bases and 9 bases, there was a span of 18 bases. CDR3 region: CASSQGTAQGSSPLHF. The CDR3 bases are TGCGCCAGCAGCCAGGGTACAGCTCAAGGGAGTTCACCCCTCCACTTT.

The rearrangement links TRBV7-8 to TRBJ2-5, with 10 positions matching TRBD1. The J segment lost 5 bases and the V segment lost 5 bases, leaving 14 bases of the junction unmatched. The germline CDR1 and CDR2 sequences are SGHVS and FQNEAQ. The length of the CDR3 is 17 residues. The CDR3 loop reads CASSENRDRGSRETQYF. DNA of the CDR3: TGTGCCAGCAGCGAAAACCGGGACAGGGGTTCGCGGGAGACCCAGTACTTC.

V and J are TRBV11-2 and TRBJ2-1, with 7 positions matching TRBD1. The CDR3 has 16 residues. With V trimmed by 8 bases and J by 3 bases, 13 bases remained unmatched. The germline CDR1 and CDR2 sequences are SGHAT and FQNNGV. CDR3 amino acids: CASGSPLAGGYNEQFF. In DNA form, the CDR3 reads TGTGCCAGCGGGTCCCCCTTGGCAGGGGGCTACAATGAGCAGTTCTTC.

The V gene is TRBV6-5, the J gene TRBJ2-1, with D possibly TRBD2 on 7 matching bases. The CDR3 totals 14 residues. CDR1 MNHEY and CDR2 SVGAGI come from the germline V gene. Trimming left V 8 bases short and J 7 bases short, with 18 bases between. The CDR3 DNA reads TGTGCCAGCGGCGTGGGGGGGCCCCCAAATGAGCAGTTCTTC. Translation gives CASGVGGPPNEQFF.

The CDR3 coding sequence is TGCAGCGTTGCACGGGGGGGAGTTTACAATGAGCAGTTCTTC. Protein product: CSVARGGVYNEQFF. The chain recombines TRBV29-1 with TRBJ2-1; 8 nucleotides align to TRBD2. The CDR3 loop spans 14 amino acids. Germline V lookup: CDR1 SQVTM, CDR2 ANQGSEA. The V segment lost 4 bases and the J segment 4 bases; nucleotides outside the gene matches: 6.

The chain recombines TRBV7-8 with TRBJ2-3; 8 bases fit TRBD2. This CDR3 is 15 amino acids long. With 7 bases clipped from V and 2 bases from J, the junction kept 8 bases outside the gene matches. Germline CDR1 is SGHVS and CDR2 is FQNEAQ. For the CDR3, the DNA is TGTGCCAGCATCTGGGGACTAGTCCACACAGATACGCAGTATTTT. It encodes CASIWGLVHTDTQYF.

This clone came up a few times. This rearrangement joins TRBV18 to TRBJ2-6, with TRBD2 as a possible D gene (6 bases). CDR3 length equals 18 residues. Between the trimmed V and J ends, which lost 1 base and 0 bases, there was a span of 13 bases. Germline CDR1 reads KGHSH; CDR2 reads LQKENI. The CDR3, as DNA: TGTGCCAGCTCACCACGTCCTGGGACTTTCTCTGGGGCCAACGTCCTGACTTTC. Its translation is CASSPRPGTFSGANVLTF.

The V and J genes are TRBV6-2 or TRBV6-3 and TRBJ1-1, with D tentatively TRBD1 (5 bases). The length of the CDR3 is 15 residues. V was trimmed by 6 bases and J by 4 bases, leaving 18 bases between them. Germline CDR1 MNHEY, CDR2 SVGEGT. Here the CDR3 DNA reads TGTGCCAGCAGCTGGGGCCCCGGGGGGGGCACTGAAGCTTTCTTT. It specifies CASSWGPGGGTEAFF.

The gene calls are TRBV29-1 and TRBJ2-1; D may be TRBD1 (6 bases). Germline-derived CDR1 and CDR2 are SQVTM and ANQGSEA. This CDR3 spans 13 amino acids. V dropped 7 bases and J dropped 4 bases, with 14 bases sitting between them. The DNA of the CDR3 is TGCAGCGCTACGGAAGGGGGTTACAATGAGCAGTTCTTC. It translates to CSATEGGYNEQFF.

The gene calls are TRBV9 and TRBJ2-5, with D possibly TRBD2 on 6 matching bases. V was clipped by 1 base and J by 1 base, with 8 bases between them. The CDR3 is made up of 14 amino acids. Germline V gene data show CDR1 as SGDLS and CDR2 as YYNGEE. CDR3 protein: CASSVRGTQETQYF. CDR3 DNA sequence: TGTGCCAGCAGCGTACGGGGGACCCAAGAGACCCAGTACTTC.

The rearrangement links TRBV15 to TRBJ2-6, with 7 bases aligning to TRBD1. Germline CDR1 is LNHNV and CDR2 is YYDKDF (reference sequence). There are 15 residues in the CDR3. Trimming took 8 bases from V and 5 from J; bases not matched to a gene: 9. The CDR3, as DNA: TGTGCCACCTCCCAAGACAGGGTCCGGGCCAACGTCCTGACTTTC. It encodes CATSQDRVRANVLTF.

CDR3 DNA sequence: TGTGCCACCCTCAGAGAGACAACGCAGTATTTT. It yields the protein CATLRETTQYF. The chain links TRBV10-3 to TRBJ2-3; D ambiguous. CDR1 and CDR2 from the germline V gene are ENHRY and SYGVKD. There are 11 residues in the CDR3. The V gene lost 10 bases and the J gene lost 9 bases, with 14 bases spanning the gap.

The V gene is TRBV4-1, the J gene TRBJ1-1; D is undetermined. Per the germline V gene, CDR1 is MGHRA and CDR2 is YSYEKL. Trimming stripped 4 bases from V and 1 base from J, with 10 bases between. The CDR3 sequence is 14 residues long. In DNA form, the CDR3 reads TGCGCCAGCAGCCTAGCACGAGGGAACACTGAAGCTTTCTTT. Amino acids: CASSLARGNTEAFF.

This chain links TRBV5-6 with TRBJ1-4; TRBD1 might be the D (6 bases). The germline V and J ends were trimmed by 4 bases and 7 bases, with 17 bases remaining between them. The CDR3 loop spans 15 amino acids. The germline gives CDR1 SGHDT, CDR2 YYEEEE. The CDR3 region is CASSEEDRGGEKLFF. The CDR3 DNA follows: TGTGCCAGCAGCGAAGAGGACAGAGGAGGTGAAAAACTGTTTTTT.